These T cell receptor beta chains were read from a single sample in a study of Ad26.COV2.S vaccination and SARS-CoV-2 variants. Using immunoSEQ multiplex PCR, the repertoire was profiled, and TCRdb retains in-frame clones only, with some absent. The sample has about 350,000 clones; around 89% are singletons. Sequenced here: peripheral blood, sampled in a trial of Ad26.COV2.S vaccine versus placebo. These TCRs come from a person aged 18-65 years who received the Ad26.COV2.S COVID-19 vaccine or a placebo. CDR3s include the opening cysteine and the closing phenylalanine or tryptophan. D genes are given only for firm matches. The size entry is marked missing in some rows and otherwise reads once, few, many or a size class.

v_gene	len	j_gene	d_gene	abundance	CDR3aa	CDR3nt
TRBV6-5	15	TRBJ1-1	TRBD1	NA	CASSYRGQGGAEAFF	TGTGCCAGCAGTTACCGGGGACAGGGTGGCGCTGAAGCTTTCTTT
TRBV30	16	TRBJ2-7	NA	NA	CAWTHRSRLNSYEQYF	TGTGCCTGGACTCATCGCTCTAGATTAAATTCCTACGAGCAGTACTTC
TRBV19	14	TRBJ2-3	NA	NA	CASSNARVSDTQYF	TGTGCCAGTAGTAACGCCAGGGTATCAGATACGCAGTATTTT
TRBV5-4	13	TRBJ2-3	NA	NA	CASSLDLPDTQYF	TGTGCCAGCAGCTTGGATCTTCCAGATACGCAGTATTTT
TRBV4-3	15	TRBJ1-6	NA	NA	CASSQDLDGGEALHF	TGCGCCAGCAGCCAAGATCTCGACGGGGGCGAGGCCCTCCACTTT
TRBV5-5	16	TRBJ1-2	TRBD1	NA	CASSLARGQANYGYTF	TGTGCCAGCAGCTTGGCAAGGGGACAGGCAAACTATGGCTACACCTTC
TRBV19	15	TRBJ2-6	NA	NA	CASSIGSTGANVLTF	TGTGCCAGTAGTATAGGAAGCACTGGGGCCAACGTCCTGACTTTC
TRBV5-1	17	TRBJ2-1	TRBD2	medium-sized	CASSLELGTSASYEQFF	TGCGCCAGCAGCTTGGAACTCGGGACTAGTGCTTCCTATGAGCAGTTCTTC
TRBV18	15	TRBJ2-1	NA	NA	CASSLQGGGDNEQFF	TGTGCCAGCTCACTACAGGGTGGGGGAGACAATGAGCAGTTCTTC
TRBV24-1	14	TRBJ2-2	NA	once	CATRGGPGTGELFF	TGTGCCACCAGGGGGGGTCCGGGCACCGGGGAGCTGTTTTTT
TRBV6-6	14	TRBJ2-3	TRBD2	NA	CASSLAGGLDTQYF	TGTGCCAGCAGTCTAGCGGGAGGGCTAGATACGCAGTATTTT
TRBV15	14	TRBJ2-1	NA	NA	CATSRERSSNEQFF	TGTGCCACCAGCAGAGAACGATCGAGCAATGAGCAGTTCTTC
TRBV19	16	TRBJ2-1	NA	NA	CASSIYLGLDYNEQFF	TGTGCCAGTAGTATCTATTTGGGACTGGACTACAATGAGCAGTTCTTC
TRBV7-9	13	TRBJ1-6	NA	NA	CASSFQENSPLHF	TGTGCCAGCAGCTTCCAGGAGAATTCACCCCTCCACTTT
TRBV5-1	13	TRBJ1-2	NA	NA	CASSYGQTYGYTF	TGCGCCAGCAGCTATGGACAGACCTATGGCTACACCTTC
TRBV11-2	17	TRBJ1-6	TRBD1	NA	CASRSDRSFTHNSPLHF	TGTGCCAGCAGGTCGGACAGGAGCTTTACTCATAATTCACCCCTCCACTTT
TRBV7-9	14	TRBJ2-3	NA	NA	CASSLSGFTDTQYF	TGTGCCAGCAGCTTATCTGGCTTCACAGATACGCAGTATTTT
TRBV4-1	15	TRBJ2-5	TRBD1	NA	CASSQVGTGQETQYF	TGCGCCAGCAGCCAAGTCGGGACAGGGCAGGAGACCCAGTACTTC
TRBV5-1	15	TRBJ1-1	TRBD1	NA	CASSPDRVLNTEAFF	TGCGCCAGCAGCCCGGACAGGGTGCTGAACACTGAAGCTTTCTTT
TRBV5-6	14	TRBJ2-3	NA	NA	CASSYRTRTDTQYF	TGTGCCAGCAGCTACCGGACCCGCACAGATACGCAGTATTTT
TRBV18	16	TRBJ2-1	NA	NA	CASSPPAAGTYNEQFF	TGTGCCAGCTCACCACCAGCAGCAGGGACCTACAATGAGCAGTTCTTC
TRBV28	14	TRBJ2-7	NA	NA	CASSLSLGRREQYF	TGTGCCAGCAGTTTATCCCTGGGCAGACGCGAGCAGTACTTC
TRBV28	15	TRBJ2-1	TRBD2	NA	CASRPSGKTYNEQFF	TGTGCCAGCAGACCCAGCGGGAAAACCTACAATGAGCAGTTCTTC
TRBV5-6	13	TRBJ2-7	NA	NA	CASSIGDSYEQYF	TGTGCCAGCAGCATAGGTGACTCCTACGAGCAGTACTTC
TRBV13	18	TRBJ2-3	TRBD2	NA	CASSLGPGLAGVYDTQYF	TGTGCCAGCAGCTTAGGACCGGGACTAGCGGGAGTGTATGATACGCAGTATTTT
TRBV6-1	13	TRBJ1-5	NA	NA	CASSEAGFQPQHF	TGTGCCAGCAGTGAAGCTGGGTTTCAGCCCCAGCATTTT
TRBV6-5	14	TRBJ1-5	NA	NA	CASGGPNGNQPQHF	TGTGCCAGCGGGGGACCGAATGGCAATCAGCCCCAGCATTTT
TRBV9	15	TRBJ1-1	NA	NA	CASSPTDSVKAEAFF	TGTGCCAGCAGCCCTACGGACAGCGTTAAGGCTGAAGCTTTCTTT
TRBV11-2	16	TRBJ2-2	TRBD2	NA	CASSLNSGRVAGELFF	TGTGCCAGCAGCTTAAATAGCGGGAGGGTCGCCGGGGAGCTGTTTTTT
TRBV3-1/TRBV3-2	16	TRBJ2-1	TRBD2	NA	CASSQYGGAINNEQFF	TGTGCCAGCAGCCAATACGGGGGGGCAATTAACAATGAGCAGTTCTTC
TRBV18	15	TRBJ1-5	TRBD1	NA	CASSSGQGEGQPQHF	TGTGCCAGCTCATCGGGACAGGGGGAAGGTCAGCCCCAGCATTTT
TRBV2	14	TRBJ2-3	TRBD2	NA	CASKAGGSTDTQYF	TGTGCCAGCAAGGCGGGAGGGTCCACAGATACGCAGTATTTT
TRBV5-4	14	TRBJ1-6	NA	once	CASSVERGNSPLHF	TGTGCCAGCAGCGTTGAGAGGGGCAATTCACCCCTCCACTTT
TRBV4-1	16	TRBJ1-2	NA	NA	CASSQDVSGPRGGYTF	TGCGCCAGCAGCCAAGATGTATCGGGACCGAGGGGGGGCTACACCTTC
TRBV29-1	12	TRBJ1-2	NA	NA	CSVSDHNYGYTF	TGCAGCGTCTCCGATCACAACTATGGCTACACCTTC
TRBV27	15	TRBJ1-1	NA	NA	CASSLGHSGYTEAFF	TGTGCCAGCAGTCTCGGACACTCGGGGTACACTGAAGCTTTCTTT
TRBV5-1	16	TRBJ1-3	NA	NA	CASSLVENRSGNTIYF	TGCGCCAGCAGCTTGGTTGAGAATCGCTCTGGAAACACCATATATTTT
TRBV19	14	TRBJ2-1	TRBD1	NA	CASSPIGQGYEQFF	TGTGCCAGTAGTCCAATCGGACAGGGCTATGAGCAGTTCTTC
TRBV18	16	TRBJ2-1	NA	NA	CASSPPTSEGYNEQFF	TGTGCCAGCTCACCCCCGACAAGTGAGGGATACAATGAGCAGTTCTTC
TRBV5-1	16	TRBJ1-3	NA	NA	CASSPGQSSSGNTIYF	TGCGCCAGCAGCCCTGGACAGTCCTCCTCTGGAAACACCATATATTTT
TRBV28	14	TRBJ2-1	NA	NA	CASSLSGEVNEQFF	TGTGCCAGCAGTTTATCGGGCGAGGTAAATGAGCAGTTCTTC
TRBV15	15	TRBJ1-4	NA	NA	CATSRVKGLNEKLFF	TGTGCCACCAGCAGAGTGAAGGGGTTGAATGAAAAACTGTTTTTT